The clone carrying this T cell receptor beta chain was seen ten or more times. Time point described: newly diagnosed GD, antithyroid drugs for less than 3 months. There was RNA extracted from PBMCs, and the TCR library was made from it. According to the study, TCR beta libraries were built with iRepertoire HTBI primers and CDR3-region Arm-PCR. TCRdb re-analysed the multiplex PCR reads in MiXCR, keeping a single row per CDR3 protein. The sample includes over 500,000 distinct CDR3 sequences, roughly a sixth seen only once; the top ten take 12%. The data were taken from a study of regulatory T cells in long-lasting Graves disease. The data were also submitted as part of a second study, on T cells in Graves' hyperthyroidism and ophthalmopathy.

The TCR comes from a man aged 18 to 35 with Graves disease. The starting material was peripheral blood mononuclear cells (PBMCs), obtained at new diagnosis, from a patient treated with antithyroid drugs.

The CDR3 DNA follows: TGCAGTGCTAGGTTGGGCCTAGCGGGAGACGAGCAGTACTTC. Its translation is CSARLGLAGDEQYF. J is TRBJ2-7 and V is TRBV20-1; 10 bases line up with TRBD2. Germline assignment: CDR1 DFQATT and CDR2 SNEGSKA (reference sequence). The CDR3 is made up of 14 amino acids. V lost 3 bases, J lost 5 bases, and 7 bases stayed unmatched.